Detailed here is one T cell receptor (beta chain). Its target is not known. The V and J ends lost 4 bases and 7 bases, in that order; junction bases with no gene match: 8. The CDR3 length is 15 residues. Germline V gives CDR1 SGHRS, CDR2 YFSETQ. This sample was included in a study of cytomegalovirus exposure and HLA in healthy donors. About the study: Prior work identified some 120 million unique TCR beta sequences in some 180 million T cells. Broader study findings: One variant, a missense change in DCLRE1C, was linked in a later analysis to TCR beta V- and J-gene trimming. TCR beta chains associated with HLA were, in a later analysis, more clonally expanded than equally common others. Sequencing artifact likely explains a cluster of highly shared sequence variants.

Both 60 Vbeta primers and 13 Jbeta primers went into the PCR. Data came from immunoSEQ multiplex PCR; TCRdb stores just in-frame clones and leaves some out. The sample includes roughly 140,000 clones, roughly 80% of them seen just once. The chain carries TRBV5-1 and TRBJ2-2, with 9 bases lining up with TRBD1. The sequencing sample was made of PBMCs. This TCR derives from a man aged 40-49 years in good health and CMV-seropositive. The CDR3 region is CASSVIQGAGGELFF. The CDR3 DNA is TGCGCCAGCAGCGTAATACAGGGGGCAGGCGGGGAGCTGTTTTTT.